Detailed here is one T cell receptor (beta chain). TCRdb re-derived calls from the 5' RACE reads in MiXCR, one entry per CDR3 protein. The table has about 320,000 distinct CDR3 sequences, 4% to 5.5% seen once. The CDR3 length is 18 residues. V lost 0 bases and J lost 2; bases outside the gene matches: 5. Germline V gives CDR1 SGDLS, CDR2 YYNGEE. The data are from a study of T cells after yellow fever vaccination. The source material was PBMCs, sampled 15 days after the yellow fever booster vaccination. The genes are TRBV9 and TRBJ2-5; TRBD2 matches 15 bases. The receptor was derived from a man between 18 and 29 years old who received the YFV17D yellow fever vaccine. CDR3 sequence (DNA): TGTGCCAGCAGCGTAGGGCCGGGACTAGCGGGGGGACAAGAGACCCAGTACTTC. It specifies CASSVGPGLAGGQETQYF.